The next 2 T cell receptor beta chains were all read from a single sample in a study of blood T cell repertoires in COVID-19. Profiled with immunoSEQ multiplex PCR; TCRdb holds only in-frame clones, not every one. The sample includes under 200,000 clones, about four fifths of them seen just once. The sample comprised peripheral blood. The receptors were gathered from a woman at least 80 years old with acute or convalescent COVID-19.

V is TRBV4-3 and J is TRBJ2-1; 8 nucleotides match TRBD1. CDR3 size: 16 residues. Germline CDR1 is LGHNA and CDR2 is YSLEER. The V gene end was trimmed by 1 base and the J gene end by 4 bases; junction bases not matched to a gene: 6. The CDR3 bases are TGCGCCAGCAGCCAAGCCGGGACAGGAAATTACAATGAGCAGTTCTTC. Translating gives CASSQAGTGNYNEQFF.

V and J are TRBV9 and TRBJ2-7; 9 bases fit TRBD1. The V segment lost 4 bases and the J segment 3 bases; nucleotides outside the gene matches: 2. Germline V gives CDR1 SGDLS, CDR2 YYNGEE. The CDR3 has 13 residues. The CDR3 sequence: CASSRDRDYEQYF. The CDR3 coding sequence is TGTGCCAGCAGCCGGGACAGGGACTACGAGCAGTACTTC.